The 20 T cell receptor beta chains below come from one sample, sequenced in a study of shared clonotypes between healthy human individuals. Naivety among CD8 cells was defined by CD45RO negativity and positive CCR7 selection, thereby excluding terminally differentiated effector memory CD45RA+ cells. The repertoire was sequenced with immunoSEQ multiplex PCR; TCRdb's copy has only in-frame clones and lacks some. The sample records about 590,000 clones, roughly 95% being singletons. The sequencing input was naive CD8+ T cells sorted from blood. The receptor source for this set is a woman in her twenties or thirties in good health.

This clone has a single count. The J gene is TRBJ2-1, the V gene TRBV9, with 7 positions matching TRBD1. The CDR3 is made up of 12 amino acids. The V gene end was trimmed by 6 bases and the J gene end by 6 bases; junction bases not matched to a gene: 3. The V gene's germline CDR1 is SGDLS and CDR2 YYNGEE. The CDR3 DNA follows: TGTGCCAGCAACGCAGGGGGCAATGAGCAGTTCTTC. Its translation: CASNAGGNEQFF.

The V and J genes are TRBV4-1 and TRBJ1-5; 7 positions agree with TRBD1. Trimming removed 5 bases from V and 4 bases from J; junction bases left unmatched: 8. CDR3 length: 15 residues. The germline V gene has CDR1 MGHRA and CDR2 YSYEKL. CDR3 DNA: TGCGCCAGCAGCTACGACAGGGATGTGAATCAGCCCCAGCATTTT. Translated, it gives CASSYDRDVNQPQHF.

The V call is TRBV23-1, the J call TRBJ1-3; D call uncertain. TRBV23-1 is an ORF, with its function uncertain. Trimming removed 0 bases at V and 0 bases at J, with 9 bases between. The CDR3 sequence is 16 residues long. Here the CDR3 DNA reads TGCGCCAGCAGTCAATCCGAACGAGTCTCTGGAAACACCATATATTTT. It codes for CASSQSERVSGNTIYF.

This sequence joins TRBV4-1 and TRBJ2-7, with 7 bases matching TRBD2. The trim removed 1 base at V and 5 bases at J, leaving 5 bases unmatched. This CDR3 is built from 14 residues. Germline values: CDR1 MGHRA, CDR2 YSYEKL. The CDR3 loop reads CASSQAGRGDEQYF. DNA for the CDR3: TGCGCCAGCAGCCAAGCGGGGAGGGGCGACGAGCAGTACTTC.

This clone was seen only once. The V and J genes are TRBV9 and TRBJ2-1, with TRBD2 matching 14 bases. This CDR3 contains 17 residues. With V trimmed by 3 bases and J by 7 bases, 9 bases remained unmatched. Germline CDR1 is SGDLS and CDR2 is YYNGEE. CDR3 sequence: CASSASGLAGAINEQFF. CDR3 sequence (DNA): TGTGCCAGCAGCGCCTCGGGACTAGCGGGAGCAATTAATGAGCAGTTCTTC.

V is TRBV28 and J is TRBJ2-1; 12 positions match TRBD2. Germline CDR1 reads MDHEN; CDR2 reads SYDVKM. The CDR3 loop spans 15 amino acids. Trimming cost V 6 bases and J 6 bases; bases outside gene matches: 6. CDR3 sequence: CASSILAGGVNEQFF. The CDR3 DNA follows: TGTGCCAGCAGCATACTAGCGGGAGGTGTCAATGAGCAGTTCTTC.

This chain connects TRBV6-5 to TRBJ2-7; TRBD1 might be the D (6 bases). This CDR3 has 11 amino acids. The V and J ends lost 6 bases and 8 bases respectively, with 11 bases between them. Per the germline V gene, CDR1 is MNHEY and CDR2 is SVGAGI. CDR3 residues: CASSPGDKQYF. DNA for the CDR3: TGTGCCAGCAGCCCCGGGGACAAGCAGTACTTC.

The rearrangement links TRBV28 to TRBJ1-2; 9 bases match TRBD1. Per germline, CDR1 MDHEN and CDR2 SYDVKM. V dropped 3 bases and J dropped 7; count of bases not matched to a gene: 3. The CDR3 has 13 amino acids. CDR3 DNA sequence: TGTGCCAGCAGTTTCGGGACAGGGTCTGGCTACACCTTC. This gives the protein CASSFGTGSGYTF.

This clone was recorded once. Other nucleotide sequences from this sample produce the same CDR3. The chain carries TRBV11-2 and TRBJ2-3; D is ambiguous. Germline V gives CDR1 SGHAT, CDR2 FQNNGV. This CDR3 is 11 amino acids long. The V end was cut by 3 bases, the J end by 4 bases, with 2 bases between. CDR3 in DNA: TGTGCCAGCAGCTTTGCAGATACGCAGTATTTT. The encoded protein is CASSFADTQYF.

This chain uses TRBV7-9 with TRBJ1-1; the D gene is possibly TRBD1 (5 bases). Germline CDR1 reads SEHNR; CDR2 reads FQNEAQ (reference sequence). This CDR3 has 13 amino acids. Trimming took 6 bases from V and 2 from J, leaving 10 bases between them. CDR3 DNA sequence: TGTGCCAGCAGATCGACAGAAAACACTGAAGCTTTCTTT. Translated, it gives CASRSTENTEAFF. Full variable domain (remainder filled in from reference TRBV7-9 and TRBJ1-1): DTGVSQNPRHKITKRGQNVTFRCDPISEHNRLYWYRQTLGQGPEFLTYFQNEAQLEKSRLLSDRFSAERPKGSFSTLEIQRTEQGDSAMYLCASRSTENTEAFFGQGTRLTVV.

V and J are TRBV27 and TRBJ2-7; TRBD2 matches 11 bases. The CDR3 is 15 residues long. CDR1 is MNHEY, CDR2 SMNVEV, per germline (reference sequence). Unmatched junction bases numbered 10, after V lost 8 bases and J lost 4 bases. This CDR3 reads CASCRTSGCIYEQYF. CDR3 DNA: TGTGCCAGCTGCCGGACTAGCGGGTGTATTTACGAGCAGTACTTC.

As regards this clone: The same CDR3 is also encoded by other DNA sequences in this sample. The chain is built from TRBV19 and TRBJ2-7, with D maybe TRBD2 (5 bases). The CDR3 spans 13 residues. Germline values: CDR1 LNHDA, CDR2 SQIVND (reference sequence). Deletions cut 9 bases from V and 0 bases from J, with 12 bases between. The CDR3 DNA is TGTGCCAGCTCACCGGGAACCTCCTACGAGCAGTACTTC. This sequence encodes CASSPGTSYEQYF.

This chain links TRBV5-4 with TRBJ1-1; TRBD1 matches 7 bases. Germline V gene lookup returns CDR1 SGHNT and CDR2 YYREEE (reference sequence). The CDR3 spans 12 residues. The V and J ends lost 10 bases and 6 bases, in that order; junction bases with no gene match: 9. CDR3 coding DNA: TGTGCCTCCCAGGGGGTATCGGCTGAAGCTTTCTTT. This sequence encodes CASQGVSAEAFF.

V usage is TRBV5-4 and J usage is TRBJ1-1; D call uncertain. The ends were cut back, 3 bases at V and 1 base at J, with 10 bases in the middle. Germline CDR1 and CDR2: SGHNT and YYREEE (reference sequence). The CDR3 length is 14 residues. The CDR3 DNA is TGTGCCAGCAGCTCTCTTCCATCGAACACTGAAGCTTTCTTT. Amino acid sequence: CASSSLPSNTEAFF. The entire variable domain, with the rest obtained from reference TRBV5-4 and TRBJ1-1, is as follows: ETGVTQSPTHLIKTRGQQVTLRCSSQSGHNTVSWYQQALGQGPQFIFQYYREEENGRGNFPPRFSGLQFPNYSSELNVNALELDDSALYLCASSSLPSNTEAFFGQGTRLTVV.

The V call is TRBV19, the J call TRBJ2-1, with D perhaps TRBD1 (5 bases). Trimming cost V 1 base and J 0 bases, with 10 bases left between them. CDR1 and CDR2 from the germline V gene are LNHDA and SQIVND (reference sequence). CDR3 length: 16 residues. For the CDR3, the DNA is TGTGCCAGTAGTATAGGACAGTTCAGCTCCTACAATGAGCAGTTCTTC. It specifies CASSIGQFSSYNEQFF.

The rearrangement links TRBV5-4 to TRBJ2-7; 13 nucleotides line up with TRBD2. CDR3 length: 16 residues. The germline CDR1 and CDR2 sequences are SGHNT and YYREEE (reference sequence). V lost 4 bases to trimming and J lost 3 bases; unmatched junction nucleotides: 7. The CDR3 DNA reads as TGTGCCAGCAGCGGACCCGGGACTAGCGGGATCTACGAGCAGTACTTC. Its protein product is CASSGPGTSGIYEQYF.

The chain combines TRBV27 with TRBJ1-4, with unresolved D. Trimming left V 6 bases short and J 8 bases short, with 13 bases between. The CDR3 sequence is 13 residues long. Per the germline V gene, CDR1 is MNHEY and CDR2 is SMNVEV (reference sequence). Here the CDR3 reads CASRPTTGEKLFF. CDR3 nucleotide sequence: TGTGCCAGCAGACCTACGACGGGGGAAAAACTGTTTTTT.

The chain links TRBV7-6 to TRBJ1-4, with D tentatively TRBD1 (5 bases). This CDR3 is built from 16 residues. Trimming removed 1 base at V and 4 bases at J, with 13 bases between. The V gene's germline CDR1 is SGHVS and CDR2 FNYEAQ. The CDR3 protein is CASSLVRVGFNEKLFF. As DNA, the CDR3 is TGTGCCAGCAGCTTAGTCAGGGTCGGATTTAATGAAAAACTGTTTTTT.

In its sample, this clone was seen a few times. The chain has TRBV28 and TRBJ2-7; 8 positions match TRBD1. Per germline, CDR1 MDHEN and CDR2 SYDVKM. CDR3 length: 13 residues. V was pared by 7 bases and J by 6 bases, with 8 bases of the junction left unmatched. This chain's CDR3 is CASIRQGAIEQYF. The CDR3, as DNA: TGTGCCAGCATCCGGCAGGGGGCCATCGAGCAGTACTTC.

V is TRBV27 and J is TRBJ2-7; 9 nucleotides agree with TRBD2. V lost 0 bases and J lost 5; bases outside the gene matches: 5. The V gene's germline CDR1 is MNHEY and CDR2 SMNVEV (reference sequence). The CDR3 runs 15 residues. The chain's CDR3 is CASSLSSGTSNEQYF. CDR3 DNA: TGTGCCAGCAGTTTATCATCCGGGACTAGCAACGAGCAGTACTTC.